This T cell receptor beta chain was captured in a study of tumor and adjacent non-tumor tissue in lung cancer. Turning to the study itself: Aged roughly 30 to 76 years, patients included roughly ten men and a few women with stage I to III disease. Study-level points and caveats: TCR diversity was significantly greater in tumor than normal lung tissue. Tumor repertoires had a smaller top 100 clone share than normal lung.

Notes on this clonotype: Its antigen is unidentified. One end of the junction is discordant with germline, which a read error may explain.

RNA was extracted from bulk tissue without any cell sorting. The normal lung tissue was taken more than 3 cm from the tumor edge. Between August and November 2014, newly diagnosed, chemotherapy-naive lung cancer patients underwent thoracic surgery in China. Three rounds of nested PCR, following a modified ARM-PCR protocol, produced the TCRbeta library. TCRdb called the multiplex PCR reads again in MiXCR, with one record for every CDR3 protein. The sample yields about 50,000 distinct CDR3 sequences, about 70% seen once. The length of the CDR3 is 14 residues. CDR1 and CDR2 from the germline V gene are MNHEY and SVGEGT.

The V gene is TRBV6-2 or TRBV6-3, the J gene TRBJ2-5; D is uncertain. The clonotype comes from a woman aged 60 to 75 with non-small cell lung cancer. The specimen sequenced was distant non-tumor lung tissue. CDR3 in DNA: TGTGCCACCTCTCCGGAGATCGTTGGAGAGACGCAGTGCTTC. The encoded protein is CATSPEIVGETQCF.